What follows are 9 T cell receptor beta chains derived from one specimen sequenced in a study of cytomegalovirus exposure and HLA in healthy donors. Both 60 Vbeta primers and 13 Jbeta primers went into the PCR. Clones were sequenced by immunoSEQ multiplex PCR, and TCRdb holds only the in-frame ones, with some missing. The sample has 150,000 or so clones, around 79% seen once; the top ten hold around 5.4%. Specimen: PBMCs. The receptors stem from a man between 25 and 39 years old in good health and CMV-seropositive.

This chain links TRBV19 with TRBJ2-3; D might be TRBD2 (6 bases). Germline lookup yields CDR1 LNHDA and CDR2 SQIVND (reference sequence). The CDR3 is made up of 12 amino acids. V gave up 4 bases and J gave up 6 bases, with 8 bases separating them. The DNA of the CDR3 is TGTGCCAGTAGTAGACGGGGGGATACGCAGTATTTT. It yields the protein CASSRRGDTQYF.

The chain has TRBV28 and TRBJ1-2, with D possibly matching TRBD1 (5 bases). Trimming took 5 bases from V and 7 from J, leaving 11 bases between them. CDR3 size: 12 residues. Germline V gives CDR1 MDHEN, CDR2 SYDVKM. The CDR3 reads CASSVDISGYTF. CDR3 nucleotides: TGTGCCAGCAGTGTGGACATCAGTGGCTACACCTTC.

The chain links TRBV11-2 to TRBJ1-6; 10 bases fit TRBD1. The trim removed 5 bases at V and 3 bases at J, leaving 4 bases unmatched. CDR1 and CDR2 (germline): SGHAT, FQNNGV. The CDR3 length is 16 residues. The DNA for the CDR3 is TGTGCCAGCAGCACGCGGACAGGGGGCTATAATTCACCCCTCCACTTT. As protein: CASSTRTGGYNSPLHF.

CDR3 DNA: TGTGCCACCAGCAGAGATCAGGTAGCGAGGGAGCAGTACTTC. It codes for CATSRDQVAREQYF. This chain uses TRBV15 with TRBJ2-7; tentatively, D is TRBD2 (5 bases). The germline V gene encodes CDR1 LNHNV and CDR2 YYDKDF (reference sequence). The V end lost 0 bases, the J end lost 7 bases, and 13 bases lay between the germline ends. The CDR3 runs 14 residues.

Points on this clone: The junction departs from the called germline gene at one end, perhaps through a read error. This chain links TRBV9 with TRBJ2-6; possibly TRBD1 for D (5 bases). This CDR3 region has 16 residues. CDR1 and CDR2 (germline): SGDLS, YYNGEE. The CDR3 protein is CASSVVLGSGANGLTF. The CDR3 DNA is TGTGCCAGCAGCGTAGTACTGGGCTCTGGGGCCAACGGCCTGACTTTC.

This rearrangement joins TRBV28 to TRBJ1-5, with TRBD1 as a possible D gene (6 bases). The CDR3 loop spans 14 amino acids. The V and J ends lost 0 bases and 7 bases respectively, with 10 bases between them. In germline, CDR1 is MDHEN, CDR2 SYDVKM. In DNA, the CDR3 is TGTGCCAGCAGTTTATGGGGGGCACAACAGCCCCAGCATTTT. Protein sequence: CASSLWGAQQPQHF. Together with reference TRBV28 and TRBJ1-5, the CDR3 gives the full variable domain: DVKVTQSSRYLVKRTGEKVFLECVQDMDHENMFWYRQDPGLGLRLIYFSYDVKMKEKGDIPEGYSVSREKKERFSLILESASTNQTSMYLCASSLWGAQQPQHFGDGTRLSIL.

This clone was seen a single time. The J gene is TRBJ1-3, the V gene TRBV7-9, with 8 bases aligning to TRBD1. Germline assignment: CDR1 SEHNR and CDR2 FQNEAQ (reference sequence). The length of the CDR3 is 12 residues. V lost 7 bases, J lost 7 bases, and 3 bases stayed unmatched. In DNA form, the CDR3 reads TGTGCCAGCAACCGGGACAGGAACACCATATATTTT. Amino acid sequence: CASNRDRNTIYF.

The CDR3, as DNA: TGTGCCAGCCGGGACCCGGGGGGAGTGAACACTGAAGCTTTCTTT. It is translated as CASRDPGGVNTEAFF. This chain uses TRBV2 with TRBJ1-1; the D gene is possibly TRBD1 (5 bases). This CDR3 region has 15 residues. V lost 8 bases, J lost 0 bases, and 16 bases lay in between. Germline CDR1 is SNHLY and CDR2 is FYNNEI.

This clone showed up just once. V usage is TRBV12-5 and J usage is TRBJ2-5, with 10 nucleotides matching TRBD2. V gave up 1 base and J gave up 5 bases; unmatched junction bases: 10. The CDR3 spans 17 residues. Germline CDR1 reads LGHNT; CDR2 reads FRNRAP. CDR3 region: CASGLGLKRGGTETQYF. CDR3 bases: TGTGCTAGTGGTTTGGGATTAAAGCGGGGGGGGACCGAGACCCAGTACTTC. Full variable domain (rest looked up from reference TRBV12-5 and TRBJ2-5): DARVTQTPRHKVTEMGQEVTMRCQPILGHNTVFWYRQTMMQGLELLAYFRNRAPLDDSGMPKDRFSAEMPDATLATLKIQPSEPRDSAVYFCASGLGLKRGGTETQYFGPGTRLLVL.